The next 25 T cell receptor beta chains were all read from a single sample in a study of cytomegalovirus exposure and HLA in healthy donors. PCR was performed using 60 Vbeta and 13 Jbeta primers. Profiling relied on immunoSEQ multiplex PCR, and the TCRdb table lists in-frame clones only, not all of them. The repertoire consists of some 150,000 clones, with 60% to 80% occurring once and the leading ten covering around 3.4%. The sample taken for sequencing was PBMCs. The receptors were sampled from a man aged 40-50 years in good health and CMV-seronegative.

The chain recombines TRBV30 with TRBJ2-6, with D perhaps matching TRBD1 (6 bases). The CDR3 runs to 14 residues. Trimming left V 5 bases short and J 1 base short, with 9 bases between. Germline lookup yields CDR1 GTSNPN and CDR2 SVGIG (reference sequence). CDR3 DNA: TGTGCCTGGGAGACAGGTTCTGGGGCCAACGTCCTGACTTTC. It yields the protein CAWETGSGANVLTF.

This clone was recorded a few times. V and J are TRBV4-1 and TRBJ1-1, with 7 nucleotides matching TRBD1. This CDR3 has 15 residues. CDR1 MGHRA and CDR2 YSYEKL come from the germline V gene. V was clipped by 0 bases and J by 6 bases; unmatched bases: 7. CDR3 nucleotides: TGCGCCAGCAGCCAAGATAAAGGGGGCGTCGCTGAAGCTTTCTTT. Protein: CASSQDKGGVAEAFF.

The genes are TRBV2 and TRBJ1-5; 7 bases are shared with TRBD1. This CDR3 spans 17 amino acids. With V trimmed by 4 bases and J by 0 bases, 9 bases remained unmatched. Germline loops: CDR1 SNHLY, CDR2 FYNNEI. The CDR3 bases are TGTGCCAGCAGTGCCAACCTGACAGGGCTTAGCAATCAGCCCCAGCATTTT. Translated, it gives CASSANLTGLSNQPQHF.

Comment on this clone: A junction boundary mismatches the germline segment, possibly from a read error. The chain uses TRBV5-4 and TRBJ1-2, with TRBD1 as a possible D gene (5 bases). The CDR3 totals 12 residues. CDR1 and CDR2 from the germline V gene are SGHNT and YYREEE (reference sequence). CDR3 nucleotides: TGTGCCAGCAGCTTCAGGGACTATGGCTACCCCTTC. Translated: CASSFRDYGYPF. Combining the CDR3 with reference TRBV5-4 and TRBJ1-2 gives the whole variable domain ETGVTQSPTHLIKTRGQQVTLRCSSQSGHNTVSWYQQALGQGPQFIFQYYREEENGRGNFPPRFSGLQFPNYSSELNVNALELDDSALYLCASSFRDYGYPFGSGTRLTVV.

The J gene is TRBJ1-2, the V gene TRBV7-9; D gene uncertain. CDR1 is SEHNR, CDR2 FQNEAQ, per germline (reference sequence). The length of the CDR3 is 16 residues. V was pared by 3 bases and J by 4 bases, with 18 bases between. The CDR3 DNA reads TGTGCCAGCAGCTTTACCCCCCCGACTTCTACCTATGGCTACACCTTC. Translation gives CASSFTPPTSTYGYTF. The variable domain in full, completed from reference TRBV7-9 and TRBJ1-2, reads DTGVSQNPRHKITKRGQNVTFRCDPISEHNRLYWYRQTLGQGPEFLTYFQNEAQLEKSRLLSDRFSAERPKGSFSTLEIQRTEQGDSAMYLCASSFTPPTSTYGYTFGSGTRLTVV.

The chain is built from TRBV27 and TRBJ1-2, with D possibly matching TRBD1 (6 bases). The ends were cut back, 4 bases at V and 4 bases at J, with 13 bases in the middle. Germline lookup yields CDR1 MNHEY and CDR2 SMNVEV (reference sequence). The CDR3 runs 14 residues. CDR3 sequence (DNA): TGTGCCAGCAGTTCCAGTGAAGGGGGCTATGGCTACACCTTC. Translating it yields CASSSSEGGYGYTF.

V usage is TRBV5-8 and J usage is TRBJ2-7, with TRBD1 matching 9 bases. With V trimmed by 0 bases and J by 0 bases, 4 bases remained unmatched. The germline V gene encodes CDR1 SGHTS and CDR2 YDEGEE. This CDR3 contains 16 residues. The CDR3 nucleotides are TGTGCCAGCAGCTTGGAGACAGGGGGAACCTCCTACGAGCAGTACTTC. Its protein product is CASSLETGGTSYEQYF.

The DNA of the CDR3 is TGTGCCAGCAGCTTTGCCCCTGGGGGGAACTCTGGAAACACCATATATTTT. This gives the protein CASSFAPGGNSGNTIYF. This chain joins TRBV7-2 and TRBJ1-3, with D perhaps matching TRBD1 (5 bases). Trimming took 3 bases from V and 0 from J, leaving 15 bases between them. This CDR3 comprises 17 residues. Germline CDR1 and CDR2: SGHTA and FQGNSA.

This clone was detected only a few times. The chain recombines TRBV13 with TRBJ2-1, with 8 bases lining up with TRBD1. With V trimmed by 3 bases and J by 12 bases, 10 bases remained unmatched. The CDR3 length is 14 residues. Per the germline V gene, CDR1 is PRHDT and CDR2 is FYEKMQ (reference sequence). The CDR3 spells CASSLPRDRGGQFF. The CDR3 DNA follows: TGTGCCAGCAGCTTGCCCCGAGACAGGGGCGGGCAGTTCTTC.

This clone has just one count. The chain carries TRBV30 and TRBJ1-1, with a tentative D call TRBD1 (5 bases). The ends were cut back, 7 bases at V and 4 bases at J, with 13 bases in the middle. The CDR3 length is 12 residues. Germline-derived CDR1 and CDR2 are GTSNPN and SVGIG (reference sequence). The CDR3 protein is CASRRGGTEAFF. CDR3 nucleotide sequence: TGTGCCTCCCGGAGGGGAGGCACTGAAGCTTTCTTT.

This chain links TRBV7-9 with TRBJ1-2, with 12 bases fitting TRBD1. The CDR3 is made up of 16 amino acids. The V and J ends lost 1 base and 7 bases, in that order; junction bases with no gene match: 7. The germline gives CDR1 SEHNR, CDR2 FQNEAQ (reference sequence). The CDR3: CASSLESGTGGSGYTF. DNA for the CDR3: TGTGCCAGCAGCTTAGAGTCCGGGACAGGGGGCTCTGGCTACACCTTC.

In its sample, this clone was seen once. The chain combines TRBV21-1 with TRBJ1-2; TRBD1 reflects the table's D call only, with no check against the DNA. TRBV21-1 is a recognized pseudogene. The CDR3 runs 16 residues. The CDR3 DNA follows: TGTGCCAGCAGCCGGGTAGGGACAGAGCCGACCTATGGCTACACCTTC. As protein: CASSRVGTEPTYGYTF.

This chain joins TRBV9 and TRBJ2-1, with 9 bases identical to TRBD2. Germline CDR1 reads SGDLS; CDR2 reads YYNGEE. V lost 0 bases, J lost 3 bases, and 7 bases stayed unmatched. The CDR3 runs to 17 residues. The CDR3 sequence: CASSVGLAANFYNEQFF. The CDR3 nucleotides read TGTGCCAGCAGCGTAGGACTAGCGGCGAACTTCTACAATGAGCAGTTCTTC.

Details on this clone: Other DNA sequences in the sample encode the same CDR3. The CDR3 nucleotides read TGCGCCAGCAGTTCCCATCAACAGGGGCCATTATGGTATGGCTACACCTTC. Translated: CASSSHQQGPLWYGYTF. This chain joins TRBV5-1 and TRBJ1-2, with 7 positions matching TRBD1. V gave up 5 bases and J gave up 5 bases; unmatched junction bases: 18. Germline V gives CDR1 SGHRS, CDR2 YFSETQ. The CDR3 has 17 amino acids.

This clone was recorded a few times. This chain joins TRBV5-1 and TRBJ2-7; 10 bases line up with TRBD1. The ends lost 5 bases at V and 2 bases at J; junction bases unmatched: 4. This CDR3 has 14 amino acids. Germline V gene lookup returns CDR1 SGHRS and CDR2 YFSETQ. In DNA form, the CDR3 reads TGCGCCAGCAGACCCGGGACAGGGGCCTACGAGCAGTACTTC. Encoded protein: CASRPGTGAYEQYF.

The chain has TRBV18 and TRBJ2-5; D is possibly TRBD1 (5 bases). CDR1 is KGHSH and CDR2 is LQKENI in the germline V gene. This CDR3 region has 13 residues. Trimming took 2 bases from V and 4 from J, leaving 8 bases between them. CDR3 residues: CASSPRGRETQYF. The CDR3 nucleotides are TGTGCCAGCTCACCAAGGGGTCGAGAGACCCAGTACTTC.

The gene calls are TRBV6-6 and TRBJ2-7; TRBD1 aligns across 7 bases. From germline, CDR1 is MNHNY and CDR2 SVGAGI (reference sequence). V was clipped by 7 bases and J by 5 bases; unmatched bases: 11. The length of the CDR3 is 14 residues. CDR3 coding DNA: TGTGCCAGCACCCCCGGGACAGCTCAGAACGAGCAGTACTTC. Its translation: CASTPGTAQNEQYF.

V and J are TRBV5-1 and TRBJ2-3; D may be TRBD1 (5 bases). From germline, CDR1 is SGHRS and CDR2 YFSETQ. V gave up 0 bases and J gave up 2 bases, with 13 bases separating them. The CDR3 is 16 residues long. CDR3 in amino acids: CASSLGTSTSTDTQYF. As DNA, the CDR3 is TGCGCCAGCAGCTTGGGGACAAGCACTTCCACAGATACGCAGTATTTT.

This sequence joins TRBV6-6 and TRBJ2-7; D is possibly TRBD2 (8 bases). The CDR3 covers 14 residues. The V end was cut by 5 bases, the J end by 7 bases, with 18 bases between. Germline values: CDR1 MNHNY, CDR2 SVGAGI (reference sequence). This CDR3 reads CASSPSGRGREQYF. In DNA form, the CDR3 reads TGTGCCAGCAGTCCTTCCGGGAGGGGGCGGGAGCAGTACTTC.

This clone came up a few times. The CDR3 loop is CASTGSMETQYF. The DNA of the CDR3 is TGTGCCAGCACCGGGAGCATGGAGACCCAGTACTTC. The V call is TRBV2, the J call TRBJ2-5, with D tentatively TRBD2 (6 bases). The CDR3 covers 12 residues. Trimming shortened V by 7 bases and J by 5 bases, and 11 bases separated the two germline ends. Germline V CDR1 and CDR2: SNHLY, FYNNEI.

CDR3: CASSPNGQAQHF. DNA for the CDR3: TGTGCCAGCAGCCCCAATGGGCAGGCCCAGCATTTT. The chain couples TRBV7-9 to TRBJ1-5, with D uncertain. With 5 bases removed from V and 11 bases from J, the gap between germline ends came to 13 bases. The CDR3 has 12 residues. Germline CDR1 SEHNR, CDR2 FQNEAQ (reference sequence).

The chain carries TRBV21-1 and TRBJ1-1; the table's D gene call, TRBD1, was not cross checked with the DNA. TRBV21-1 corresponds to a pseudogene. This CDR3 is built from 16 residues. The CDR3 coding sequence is TGTGCCAGCAGCAAACACCCCCCGACAGGGGTCACTGAAGCTTTCTTT. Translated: CASSKHPPTGVTEAFF.

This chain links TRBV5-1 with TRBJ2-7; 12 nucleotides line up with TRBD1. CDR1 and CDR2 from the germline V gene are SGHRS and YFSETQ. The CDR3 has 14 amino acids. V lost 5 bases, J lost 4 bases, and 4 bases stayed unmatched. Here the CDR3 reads CASRGQGASYEQYF. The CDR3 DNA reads TGCGCCAGCAGGGGACAGGGGGCTTCTTACGAGCAGTACTTC.

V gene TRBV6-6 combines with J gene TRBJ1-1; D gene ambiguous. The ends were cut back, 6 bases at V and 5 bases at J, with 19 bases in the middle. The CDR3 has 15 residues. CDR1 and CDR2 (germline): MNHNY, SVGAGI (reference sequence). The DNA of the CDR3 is TGTGCCAGCAGCCACCTCGACAATAAGGCTACTGAAGCTTTCTTT. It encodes CASSHLDNKATEAFF.

Written as DNA, the CDR3 is TGTGCCACCACCCCCTCAGGGACCTACGAGCAGTACTTC. Residues: CATTPSGTYEQYF. This chain joins TRBV19 and TRBJ2-7; the D gene is possibly TRBD1 (5 bases). Trimming pared 10 bases from V and 2 bases from J, leaving 15 bases between. The CDR3 spans 13 residues. Germline V gene lookup returns CDR1 LNHDA and CDR2 SQIVND (reference sequence).